This TCR beta chain was captured in a study of human T cells and chemical hapten exposure. In this sample, this clonotype turned up many times. The time point denotes: patch test 3, about 24 weeks after DPC sensitization. Treatment in this sample: therapeutic diphenylcyclopropenone sensitization with weekly scalp DPC. TCRdb independently ran MiXCR on the RACE reads; one entry per CDR3 protein. The data show around 130,000 distinct CDR3 sequences, 11% seen once. Per germline, CDR1 MNHEY and CDR2 SVGAGI. This CDR3 is built from 17 residues. The V and J ends lost 5 bases and 2 bases, in that order; junction bases with no gene match: 10.

This sample comprised whole blood, obtained in connection with sensitization to the hapten diphenylcyclopropenone (DPC). This sequence originates from a woman aged 50 to 65 with alopecia areata. Some clones in this sample may be carry-over from other donors' samples. The rearrangement links TRBV6-5 to TRBJ2-1; 9 bases fit TRBD1. The DNA of the CDR3 is TGTGCCAGCAGTGGCCCCGGTGGGACAGGGACCTACAATGAGCAGTTCTTC. Protein sequence: CASSGPGGTGTYNEQFF.